These 14 T cell receptor beta chains were sequenced from one sample in a study of blood T cells in healthy people across ages. Together with a sample-barcoded 5' primer, a J-beta primer mix was included in a second PCR lasting about 6 to 11 cycles. TCRdb ran MiXCR on the 5' RACE reads and lists one entry per CDR3 protein. The sample shows some 1.5 million distinct CDR3 sequences, less than 45% of them seen only once. Material for sequencing was blood. The receptor set was obtained from a woman between 18 and 29 years old in good health.

This clonotype was observed a few times. This chain uses TRBV12-3 or TRBV12-4 with TRBJ1-2; 7 bases line up with TRBD1. The junction had 10 bases not matched to a gene; V was cut back by 2 bases and J by 7 bases. The CDR3 totals 15 residues. The CDR3 coding sequence is TGTGCCAGCAGTTTAAAAGGGGGCGCAGTTGGTGGCTACACCTTC. This sequence encodes CASSLKGGAVGGYTF.

This clonotype appeared a few times. This chain uses TRBV7-2 with TRBJ2-7; either TRBD1 or TRBD2 may supply D (5 bases each). Germline CDR1 SGHTA, CDR2 FQGNSA. This CDR3 comprises 15 residues. The V end lost 5 bases, the J end lost 2 bases, and 16 bases lay between the germline ends. CDR3 loop: CASSNSRDQAYEQYF. The CDR3 nucleotides read TGTGCCAGCAGCAATAGTCGGGACCAAGCCTACGAGCAGTACTTC.

The rearrangement links TRBV20-1 to TRBJ1-2, with a weak D call TRBD1 (6 bases). Germline lookup yields CDR1 DFQATT and CDR2 SNEGSKA (reference sequence). The CDR3 loop spans 12 amino acids. V lost 6 bases, J lost 0 bases, and 8 bases lay in between. The chain's CDR3 is CSAPGANYGYTF. CDR3 in DNA: TGCAGTGCGCCAGGGGCTAACTATGGCTACACCTTC.

This clonotype came up a few times. The V gene is TRBV18, the J gene TRBJ2-3; TRBD1 matches 7 bases. V lost 5 bases, J lost 6 bases, and 5 bases stayed unmatched. Looked up from germline, CDR1 is KGHSH and CDR2 is LQKENI. The CDR3 spans 13 residues. The DNA of the CDR3 is TGTGCCAGCTCAACCGGGACAGTGGATACGCAGTATTTT. This sequence encodes CASSTGTVDTQYF.

This clonotype was found a few times. This chain connects TRBV7-9 to TRBJ2-7; maybe TRBD2 (5 bases). The length of the CDR3 is 14 residues. The germline V gene encodes CDR1 SEHNR and CDR2 FQNEAQ (reference sequence). Trimming removed 3 bases from V and 3 bases from J, with 12 bases in between. The CDR3 protein is CASSFRDMSYEQYF. For the CDR3, the DNA is TGTGCCAGCAGCTTCCGGGATATGAGCTACGAGCAGTACTTC. Full variable domain (rest looked up from reference TRBV7-9 and TRBJ2-7): DTGVSQNPRHKITKRGQNVTFRCDPISEHNRLYWYRQTLGQGPEFLTYFQNEAQLEKSRLLSDRFSAERPKGSFSTLEIQRTEQGDSAMYLCASSFRDMSYEQYFGPGTRLTVT.

This clonotype has more than one count but fewer than ten. The rearrangement joins TRBV2 to TRBJ1-6; D is unclear. The V gene lost 8 bases and the J gene lost 5 bases, with 10 bases spanning the gap. The CDR3 contains 13 residues. Germline V gene sequence: CDR1 SNHLY, CDR2 FYNNEI. CDR3 DNA: TGTGCCAGCGCCGGCCAGGATAATTCACCCCTCCACTTT. Amino acid sequence: CASAGQDNSPLHF.

This sequence joins TRBV15 and TRBJ1-2; 7 bases are a match to TRBD1. The CDR3 loop spans 14 amino acids. Germline CDR1 and CDR2: LNHNV and YYDKDF (reference sequence). The V gene end was trimmed by 0 bases and the J gene end by 8 bases; junction bases not matched to a gene: 6. CDR3 region: CATSRDIEGAGYTF. Written as DNA, the CDR3 is TGTGCCACCAGCAGAGATATAGAGGGGGCCGGCTACACCTTC.

This chain links TRBV3-1 with TRBJ1-2, with D perhaps TRBD1 (5 bases). Per the germline V gene, CDR1 is LGHDT and CDR2 is YNNKEL (reference sequence). Trimming shortened V by 4 bases and J by 4 bases, and 19 bases separated the two germline ends. The CDR3 totals 16 residues. DNA for the CDR3: TGTGCCAGCAGCCTCCGCCTCCGGGGCGCGGGCTATGGCTACACCTTC. Translated, it gives CASSLRLRGAGYGYTF.

This clonotype was observed a few times. V and J are TRBV12-3 or TRBV12-4 and TRBJ2-1; the D is unclear. Trimming took 7 bases from V and 3 from J, leaving 13 bases between them. The CDR3 totals 14 residues. The CDR3 region has the DNA TGTGCCAGCACTCAGCGCCCCCTCTACAATGAGCAGTTCTTC. This sequence encodes CASTQRPLYNEQFF.

J is TRBJ2-2 and V is TRBV12-3 or TRBV12-4; D remains ambiguous. The CDR3 sequence is 12 residues long. V dropped 7 bases and J dropped 7 bases, with 10 bases sitting between them. In nucleotides, the CDR3 is TGTGCCAGCACATATGGGGTCGGGGAGCTGTTTTTT. Translated, it gives CASTYGVGELFF.

The rearrangement joins TRBV2 to TRBJ2-1; D is perhaps TRBD1 (6 bases). V lost 4 bases and J lost 4, with 8 bases in between. Germline CDR1 is SNHLY and CDR2 is FYNNEI. CDR3 length: 13 residues. The chain's CDR3 is CASSGQEYNEQFF. The DNA for the CDR3 is TGTGCCAGCAGTGGACAGGAGTACAATGAGCAGTTCTTC.

This clonotype was seen a few times. V is TRBV4-1 and J is TRBJ1-4; 7 bases line up with TRBD1. V gave up 3 bases and J gave up 5 bases; unmatched junction bases: 12. Germline V gene data show CDR1 as MGHRA and CDR2 as YSYEKL. The CDR3 totals 17 residues. The CDR3 DNA reads as TGCGCCAGCAGCCACGGACAGGCCGAGTTTACGAATGAAAAACTGTTTTTT. As protein: CASSHGQAEFTNEKLFF.

V gene TRBV7-8 combines with J gene TRBJ1-1, with TRBD1 matching over 8 bases. Germline V gene sequence: CDR1 SGHVS, CDR2 FQNEAQ. The CDR3 sequence is 17 residues long. V lost 5 bases to trimming and J lost 1 base; unmatched junction nucleotides: 12. The CDR3 spells CASSIFRGLRTNTEAFF. Here the CDR3 DNA reads TGTGCCAGCAGCATATTCAGGGGGCTTAGGACGAACACTGAAGCTTTCTTT.

This chain links TRBV25-1 with TRBJ2-3; D gene ambiguous. This CDR3 region has 14 residues. Trimming shortened V by 8 bases and J by 3 bases, and 15 bases separated the two germline ends. Germline CDR1 is MGHDK and CDR2 is SYGVNS. The CDR3 region has the DNA TGTGCCAGCGGCCGGGCAAGTAGAACAGATACGCAGTATTTT. The encoded protein is CASGRASRTDTQYF.